The source of this TCR beta chain is a study of Ad26.COV2.S vaccination and SARS-CoV-2 variants. Sequenced by immunoSEQ multiplex PCR; TCRdb stores in-frame clones only, minus some. The repertoire has some 270,000 clones, 87% of them found once; the top ten carry less than 3.5%. Described treatment: around 19 received Ad26.COV2.S at low or high dose, single or two shots; a few received placebo; per-sample allocation not given. Day 63 following the first vaccine or placebo injection was when the samples were taken. This sequence was found in a person aged 18-60 years who received the Ad26.COV2.S COVID-19 vaccine or a placebo. The sample was peripheral blood, taken in a trial of Ad26.COV2.S vaccine versus placebo.

The CDR3 DNA reads TGTGCCAGCACCAACAGGGTTTGGGGCGAGCAGTACGTC. This sequence encodes CASTNRVWGEQYV. The genes are TRBV11-2 and TRBJ2-7; D might be TRBD1 (6 bases). This CDR3 is 13 amino acids long. Germline CDR1 and CDR2: SGHAT and FQNNGV. With 7 bases removed from V and 6 bases from J, the gap between germline ends came to 16 bases.